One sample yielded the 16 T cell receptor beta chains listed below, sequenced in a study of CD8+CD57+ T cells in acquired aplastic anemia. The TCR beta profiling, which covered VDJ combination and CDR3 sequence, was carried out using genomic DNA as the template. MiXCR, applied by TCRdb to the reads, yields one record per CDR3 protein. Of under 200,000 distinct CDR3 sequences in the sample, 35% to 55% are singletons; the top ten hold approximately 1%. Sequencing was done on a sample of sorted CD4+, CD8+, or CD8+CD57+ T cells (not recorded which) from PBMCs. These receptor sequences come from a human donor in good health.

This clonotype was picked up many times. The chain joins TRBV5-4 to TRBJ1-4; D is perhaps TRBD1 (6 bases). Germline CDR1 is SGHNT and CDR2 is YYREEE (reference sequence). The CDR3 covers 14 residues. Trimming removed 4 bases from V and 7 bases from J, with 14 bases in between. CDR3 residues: CASSPGGGSEKLFF. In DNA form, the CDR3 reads TGTGCCAGCAGCCCCGGGGGCGGAAGTGAAAAACTGTTTTTT.

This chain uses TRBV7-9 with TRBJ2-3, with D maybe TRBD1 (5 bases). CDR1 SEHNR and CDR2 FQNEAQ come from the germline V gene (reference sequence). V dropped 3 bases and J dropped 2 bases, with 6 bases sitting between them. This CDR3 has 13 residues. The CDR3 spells CASSFGATDTQYF. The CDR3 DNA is TGTGCCAGCAGCTTTGGGGCCACAGATACGCAGTATTTT.

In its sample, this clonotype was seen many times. The CDR3 DNA reads TGTGCCAGCAGCGTAGCGGACAGAGCCTACGAGCAGTACTTC. It specifies CASSVADRAYEQYF. J is TRBJ2-7 and V is TRBV9, with D perhaps matching TRBD1 (6 bases). The germline V gene encodes CDR1 SGDLS and CDR2 YYNGEE. The CDR3 covers 14 residues. The V and J ends lost 0 bases and 2 bases respectively, with 9 bases between them.

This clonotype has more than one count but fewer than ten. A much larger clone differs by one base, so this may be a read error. This chain's CDR3 is CASGVGGLETQYF. The DNA of the CDR3 is TGTGCCAGCGGCGTGGGGGGGTTGGAGACCCAGTACTTC. The V and J genes are TRBV9 and TRBJ2-5, with 7 bases that match TRBD2. The germline V gene encodes CDR1 SGDLS and CDR2 YYNGEE. The CDR3 spans 13 residues.

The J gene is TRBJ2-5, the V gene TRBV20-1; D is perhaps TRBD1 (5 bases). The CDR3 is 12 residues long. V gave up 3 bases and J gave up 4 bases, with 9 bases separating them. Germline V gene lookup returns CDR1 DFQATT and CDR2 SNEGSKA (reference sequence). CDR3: CSASQGLETQYF. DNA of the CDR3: TGCAGTGCTAGTCAGGGTTTAGAGACCCAGTACTTC.

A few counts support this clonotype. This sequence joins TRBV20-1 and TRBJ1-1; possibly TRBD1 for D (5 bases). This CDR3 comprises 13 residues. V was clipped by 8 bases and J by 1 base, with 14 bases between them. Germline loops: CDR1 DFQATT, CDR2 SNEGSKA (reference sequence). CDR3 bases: TGCAGTTGTGCAGGGCAGGGGAACACTGAAGCTTTCTTT. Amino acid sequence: CSCAGQGNTEAFF.

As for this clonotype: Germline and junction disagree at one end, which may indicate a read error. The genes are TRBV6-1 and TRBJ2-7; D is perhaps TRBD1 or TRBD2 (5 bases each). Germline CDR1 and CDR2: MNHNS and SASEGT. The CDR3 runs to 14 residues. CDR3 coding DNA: TGTACCAGCAGCTGGGGGTCAGGGCCCTACGAGCAGTACTTC. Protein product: CTSSWGSGPYEQYF.

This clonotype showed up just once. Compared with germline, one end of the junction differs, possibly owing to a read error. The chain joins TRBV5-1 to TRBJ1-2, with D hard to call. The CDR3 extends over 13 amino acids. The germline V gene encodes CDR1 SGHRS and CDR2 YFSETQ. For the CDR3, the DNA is TGCGCCAGCAGATTGGCGGCAGAGTATGGCTACACCTTC. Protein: CASRLAAEYGYTF.

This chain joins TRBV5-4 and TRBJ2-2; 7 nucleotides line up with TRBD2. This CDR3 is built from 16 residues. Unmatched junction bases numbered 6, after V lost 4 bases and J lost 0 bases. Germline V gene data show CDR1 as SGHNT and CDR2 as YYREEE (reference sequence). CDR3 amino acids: CASSVLSGANTGELFF. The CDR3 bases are TGTGCCAGCAGCGTACTAAGCGGGGCGAACACCGGGGAGCTGTTTTTT.

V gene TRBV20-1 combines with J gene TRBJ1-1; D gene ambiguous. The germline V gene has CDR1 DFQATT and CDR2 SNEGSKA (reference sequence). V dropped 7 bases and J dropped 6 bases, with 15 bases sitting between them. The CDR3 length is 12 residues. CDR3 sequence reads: CSVSGMTSEAFF. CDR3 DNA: TGCAGTGTTAGCGGTATGACGTCTGAAGCTTTCTTT.

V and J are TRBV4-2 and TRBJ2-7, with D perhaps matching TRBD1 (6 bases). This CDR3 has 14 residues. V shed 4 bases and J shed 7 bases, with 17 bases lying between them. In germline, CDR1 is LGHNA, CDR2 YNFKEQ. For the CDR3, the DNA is TGTGCCAGCAGCCCCGACAGGAATGTTGGAGAGCAGTACTTC. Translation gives CASSPDRNVGEQYF.

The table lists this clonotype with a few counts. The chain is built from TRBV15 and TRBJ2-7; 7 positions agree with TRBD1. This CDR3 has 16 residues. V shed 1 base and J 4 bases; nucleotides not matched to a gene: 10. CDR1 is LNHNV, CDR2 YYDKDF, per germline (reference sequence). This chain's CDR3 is CATSRANRDRPYEQYF. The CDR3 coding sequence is TGTGCCACCAGCAGAGCGAACCGGGACAGACCTTACGAGCAGTACTTC.

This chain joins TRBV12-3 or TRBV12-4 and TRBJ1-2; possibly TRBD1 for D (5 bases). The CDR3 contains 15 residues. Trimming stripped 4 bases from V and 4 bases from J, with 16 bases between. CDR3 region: CASSSGGGRVYGYTF. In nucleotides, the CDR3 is TGTGCCAGCAGTTCGGGGGGTGGGAGGGTCTATGGCTACACCTTC.

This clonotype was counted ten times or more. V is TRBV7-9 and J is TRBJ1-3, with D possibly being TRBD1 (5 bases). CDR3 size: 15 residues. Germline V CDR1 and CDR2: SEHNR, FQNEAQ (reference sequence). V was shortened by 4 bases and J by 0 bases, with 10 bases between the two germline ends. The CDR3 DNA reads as TGTGCCAGCAGCTCGGGACCGAGCTCTGGAAACACCATATATTTT. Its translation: CASSSGPSSGNTIYF.

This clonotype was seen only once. The CDR3 sequence is CSARGEHVGRGQFF. The CDR3 coding sequence is TGCAGTGCTAGAGGGGAACATGTTGGGCGGGGGCAGTTCTTC. The V gene is TRBV20-1, the J gene TRBJ2-1; D is perhaps TRBD2 (6 bases). V was trimmed by 1 base and J by 12 bases, leaving 19 bases between them. In germline, CDR1 is DFQATT, CDR2 SNEGSKA (reference sequence). The CDR3 is made up of 14 amino acids.

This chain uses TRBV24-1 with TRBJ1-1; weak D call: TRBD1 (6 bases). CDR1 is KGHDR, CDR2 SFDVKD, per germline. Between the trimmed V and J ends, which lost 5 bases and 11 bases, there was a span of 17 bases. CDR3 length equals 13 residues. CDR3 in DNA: TGTGCCACCAGTGCCGATGAGGGGGAGCGGGCTTTCTTT. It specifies CATSADEGERAFF.